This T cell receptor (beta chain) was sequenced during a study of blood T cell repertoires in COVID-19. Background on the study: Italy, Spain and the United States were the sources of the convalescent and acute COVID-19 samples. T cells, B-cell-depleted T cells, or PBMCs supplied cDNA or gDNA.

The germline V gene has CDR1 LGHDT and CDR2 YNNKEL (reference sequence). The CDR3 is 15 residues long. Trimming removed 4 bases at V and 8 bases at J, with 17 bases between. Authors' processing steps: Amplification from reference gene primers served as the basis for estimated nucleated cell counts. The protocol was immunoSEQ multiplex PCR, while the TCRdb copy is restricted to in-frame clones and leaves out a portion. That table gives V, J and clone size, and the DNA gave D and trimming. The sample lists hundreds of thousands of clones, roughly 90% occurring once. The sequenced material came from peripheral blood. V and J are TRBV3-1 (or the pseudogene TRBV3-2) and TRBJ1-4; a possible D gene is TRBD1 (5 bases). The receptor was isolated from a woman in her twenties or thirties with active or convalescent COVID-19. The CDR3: CASSPAGAGGEKLFF. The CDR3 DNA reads TGTGCCAGCAGCCCCGCCGGGGCGGGAGGAGAAAAACTGTTTTTT.